This TCR beta chain came from a study of shared clonotypes between healthy human individuals. Study-wide findings and caveats: The researchers took only blood, and tissue repertoires probably look different.

As to this clone: Its antigen is unidentified.

This CDR3 region has 15 residues. The V and J ends lost 4 bases and 0 bases respectively, with 10 bases between them. Germline CDR1 is SGHTA and CDR2 is FQGTGA. Deep level was the assay's run setting. The repertoire was sequenced with immunoSEQ multiplex PCR; TCRdb's copy has only in-frame clones and lacks some. Of about 490,000 clones in the sample, 76% are singletons; the top ten hold roughly 13%. This TCR derives from a woman in her thirties or forties in good health. Some clones in this sample may be carry-over from other donors' samples. This chain connects TRBV7-3 to TRBJ2-1, with a possible D match to TRBD1 (6 bases). Input material: PBMCs. CDR3 in amino acids: CASSYTGSSYNEQFF. The DNA of the CDR3 is TGTGCCAGCAGCTACACAGGGAGCTCCTACAATGAGCAGTTCTTC.